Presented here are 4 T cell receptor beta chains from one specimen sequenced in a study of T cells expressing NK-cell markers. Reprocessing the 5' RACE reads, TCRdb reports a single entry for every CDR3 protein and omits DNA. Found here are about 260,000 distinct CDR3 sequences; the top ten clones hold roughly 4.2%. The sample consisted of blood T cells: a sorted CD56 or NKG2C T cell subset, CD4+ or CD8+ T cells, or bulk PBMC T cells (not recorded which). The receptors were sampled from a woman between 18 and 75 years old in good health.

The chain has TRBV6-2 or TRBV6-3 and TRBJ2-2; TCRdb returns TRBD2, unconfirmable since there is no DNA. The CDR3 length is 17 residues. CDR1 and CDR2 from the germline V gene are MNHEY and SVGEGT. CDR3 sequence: CASSYAGLAGHTGELFF.

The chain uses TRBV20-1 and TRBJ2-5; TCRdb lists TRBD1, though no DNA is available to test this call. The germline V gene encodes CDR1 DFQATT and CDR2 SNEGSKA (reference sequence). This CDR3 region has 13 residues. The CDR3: CSAPPGGQETQYF.

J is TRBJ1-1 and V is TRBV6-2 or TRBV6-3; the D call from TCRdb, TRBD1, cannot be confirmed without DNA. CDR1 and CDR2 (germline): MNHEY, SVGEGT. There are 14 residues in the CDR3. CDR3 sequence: CASSGHGVNTEAFF.

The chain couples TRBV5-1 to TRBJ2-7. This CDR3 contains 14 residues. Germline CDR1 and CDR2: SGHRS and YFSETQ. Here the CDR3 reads CASSLQTHIYEQYF.